Presented here are 30 T cell receptor beta chains from one specimen sequenced in a study of T-cell reconstitution after alpha-beta-depleted transplantation in children. The library targeted TCRbeta and was prepared with unique molecular identifiers. TCRdb reanalysed the PCR reads using MiXCR and keeps one entry per CDR3 protein. The top ten hold 2% to 2.5% of the sample, which has 480,000 or so distinct CDR3 sequences, 8% to 11% seen once. This specimen consisted of PBMCs, obtained before TCRalphabeta/CD19-depleted stem cell transplant. Receptors were obtained from a child between 2 and 9 years old with inherited bone marrow failure, due to receive a stem cell transplant.

A remark on this clonotype: Given a much more abundant clone one base away, this may be a read error. CDR3 sequence (DNA): TGCAGCGTTGAAGATCAATGGACAGGGCTGTACAATGAGCAGTTCTTC. Its translation: CSVEDQWTGLYNEQFF. J is TRBJ2-1 and V is TRBV29-1; 8 bases are shared with TRBD1. Losses at the gene ends were 0 bases for V and 4 bases for J; bases not matched to a gene: 8. This CDR3 is 16 amino acids long. Germline V gives CDR1 SQVTM, CDR2 ANQGSEA.

The V gene is TRBV20-1, the J gene TRBJ2-4, with TRBD1 matching 10 bases. Germline lookup yields CDR1 DFQATT and CDR2 SNEGSKA (reference sequence). With 3 bases clipped from V and 6 bases from J, the junction kept 2 bases outside the gene matches. CDR3 size: 13 residues. The CDR3 protein is CSASRTGGNIQYF. The CDR3 bases are TGCAGTGCTAGTAGGACAGGGGGAAACATTCAGTACTTC.

Many counts were recorded for this clonotype. This chain joins TRBV4-3 and TRBJ2-3, with 14 positions matching TRBD2. J lost 1 base, V lost 1 base, and 7 bases had no gene match. CDR1 is LGHNA and CDR2 is YSLEER in the germline V gene. This CDR3 region has 19 residues. CDR3 amino acids: CASSQGLAGGPIGTDTQYF. CDR3 nucleotide sequence: TGCGCCAGCAGCCAAGGACTAGCGGGAGGGCCGATAGGCACAGATACGCAGTATTTT.

The rearrangement joins TRBV4-2 to TRBJ2-3; D perhaps matches TRBD2 (5 bases). Between the trimmed V and J ends, which lost 4 bases and 6 bases, there was a span of 17 bases. The CDR3 sequence is 15 residues long. Germline V CDR1 and CDR2: LGHNA, YNFKEQ. CDR3 protein: CASSLASGGSDTQYF. For the CDR3, the DNA is TGTGCCAGCAGCCTTGCTAGTGGAGGATCGGATACGCAGTATTTT.

This clonotype occurred many times. V is TRBV20-1 and J is TRBJ1-1, with TRBD1 matching over 8 bases. This CDR3 is 14 amino acids long. Per the germline V gene, CDR1 is DFQATT and CDR2 is SNEGSKA (reference sequence). Trimming at V came to 2 bases and at J to 4 bases, leaving 6 bases not matched to a gene. In DNA form, the CDR3 reads TGCAGTGCTAGACGCATCGGACAGGGCACTGAAGCTTTCTTT. Amino acids: CSARRIGQGTEAFF.

At least ten counts were recorded for this clonotype. The genes are TRBV6-2 or TRBV6-3 and TRBJ1-2; tentative D call: TRBD1 (5 bases). V was cut by 6 bases and J by 4 bases, with 9 bases left in between. This CDR3 is 12 amino acids long. Germline lookup yields CDR1 MNHEY and CDR2 SVGEGT. CDR3 loop: CASSDSLYGYTF. In DNA form, the CDR3 reads TGTGCCAGCAGCGACAGTCTCTATGGCTACACCTTC.

This clonotype was detected many times. The chain joins TRBV2 to TRBJ2-5; TRBD1 or TRBD2 may be the D gene (6 bases each). The CDR3 is made up of 14 amino acids. The germline V gene encodes CDR1 SNHLY and CDR2 FYNNEI. V shed 8 bases and J shed 2 bases, with 15 bases lying between them. CDR3 bases: TGTGCCAGCTCCAGAACAGGGAGGCAAGAGACCCAGTACTTC. This translates into CASSRTGRQETQYF. The variable domain in full, completed from reference TRBV2 and TRBJ2-5, reads EPEVTQTPSHQVTQMGQEVILRCVPISNHLYFYWYRQILGQKVEFLVSFYNNEISEKSEIFDDQFSVERPDGSNFTLKIRSTKLEDSAMYFCASSRTGRQETQYFGPGTRLLVL.

J is TRBJ2-1 and V is TRBV7-2; D may correspond to TRBD1 or TRBD2 (5 bases each). Trimming took off 2 bases at V and 15 bases at J, with 17 bases between the two ends. The CDR3 loop spans 13 amino acids. Germline V gene sequence: CDR1 SGHTA, CDR2 FQGNSA. The CDR3 DNA reads as TGTGCCAGCAGCTTATGGGGGTCGGCACTTTGGTTCTTC. Translated, it gives CASSLWGSALWFF.

This clonotype was seen a few times. CDR3 bases: TGTGCCAGTAGTTTCCCGGGCTACAATGAGCAGTTCTTC. It is translated as CASSFPGYNEQFF. V is TRBV19 and J is TRBJ2-1; D uncertain. The CDR3 spans 13 residues. CDR1 LNHDA and CDR2 SQIVND come from the germline V gene (reference sequence). Trimming took off 5 bases at V and 3 bases at J, with 8 bases between the two ends.

This clonotype appeared many times. J is TRBJ2-2 and V is TRBV5-1, with D possibly being TRBD2 (5 bases). The V gene lost 0 bases and the J gene lost 4 bases, with 10 bases spanning the gap. Germline values: CDR1 SGHRS, CDR2 YFSETQ. CDR3 size: 15 residues. CDR3 coding DNA: TGCGCCAGCAGCTTGGCCTTAGGGAGCACCGGGGAGCTGTTTTTT. It translates to CASSLALGSTGELFF. Variable domain in full (rest from reference TRBV5-1 and TRBJ2-2): KAGVTQTPRYLIKTRGQQVTLSCSPISGHRSVSWYQQTPGQGLQFLFEYFSETQRNKGNFPGRFSGRQFSNSRSEMNVSTLELGDSALYLCASSLALGSTGELFFGEGSRLTVL.

This clonotype was detected ten times or more. The gene calls are TRBV28 and TRBJ2-1; D possibly corresponds to TRBD2 (6 bases). Looked up from germline, CDR1 is MDHEN and CDR2 is SYDVKM. The CDR3 runs to 15 residues. The germline V and J ends were trimmed by 3 bases and 10 bases, with 19 bases remaining between them. CDR3 amino acids: CASSLATRELNEQFF. The DNA for the CDR3 is TGTGCCAGCAGTTTGGCGACTAGGGAGCTGAACGAGCAGTTCTTC. Using reference TRBV28 and TRBJ2-1 for the parts outside the CDR3, the full variable domain is DVKVTQSSRYLVKRTGEKVFLECVQDMDHENMFWYRQDPGLGLRLIYFSYDVKMKEKGDIPEGYSVSREKKERFSLILESASTNQTSMYLCASSLATRELNEQFFGPGTRLTVL.

This chain connects TRBV20-1 to TRBJ2-2, with TRBD2 identical over 10 bases. Germline CDR1 DFQATT, CDR2 SNEGSKA (reference sequence). After removal of 3 bases from V and 3 bases from J, the junction contained 7 bases not matched to a gene. The CDR3 sequence is 16 residues long. The CDR3 protein is CSARDASGSYTGELFF. The CDR3 DNA reads TGCAGTGCTAGGGATGCTAGCGGGAGTTACACCGGGGAGCTGTTTTTT.

This clonotype was observed many times. This chain connects TRBV6-1 to TRBJ2-1; D is uncertain. With 6 bases removed from V and 0 bases from J, the gap between germline ends came to 15 bases. The germline gives CDR1 MNHNS, CDR2 SASEGT. The CDR3 sequence is 16 residues long. CDR3 sequence: CASSHGLRHSYNEQFF. In nucleotides, the CDR3 is TGTGCCAGCAGCCACGGGTTGAGACACTCCTACAATGAGCAGTTCTTC.

A note on this clonotype: Just one base apart from a much larger clone, this may be a read error. V gene TRBV6-5 combines with J gene TRBJ2-5; 7 nucleotides line up with TRBD2. Germline V gives CDR1 MNHEY, CDR2 SVGAGI. This CDR3 region has 16 residues. J was trimmed by 5 bases and V by 2 bases; bases with no gene match: 11. This CDR3 is CASSYETSSVRETQYF. In DNA, the CDR3 is TGTGCCAGCAGTTACGAGACTAGCAGTGTGAGGGAGACCCAGTACTTC.

This clonotype was observed many times. The chain carries TRBV4-3 and TRBJ2-3; D perhaps matches TRBD2 (6 bases). Trimming left V 0 bases short and J 1 base short, with 11 bases between. CDR1 is LGHNA and CDR2 is YSLEER in the germline V gene. This CDR3 spans 16 amino acids. The CDR3 loop is CASSQDYRLGTDTQYF. CDR3 bases: TGCGCCAGCAGCCAAGATTACAGACTAGGCACAGATACGCAGTATTTT.

At least ten counts were recorded for this clonotype. This chain uses TRBV13 with TRBJ2-3; a possible D gene is TRBD1 (6 bases). V lost 5 bases and J 2 bases, leaving 14 bases between the germline ends. The germline CDR1 and CDR2 sequences are PRHDT and FYEKMQ (reference sequence). The CDR3 is 15 amino acids. CDR3 region: CASSQTTGPTDTQYF. The CDR3 DNA sequence: TGTGCCAGCAGCCAAACCACAGGGCCCACAGATACGCAGTATTTT.

Details on this clonotype: It may be a read error: a sequence one base away is much more abundant. The rearrangement joins TRBV28 to TRBJ2-5; possible D gene TRBD1, 5 bases. Looked up from germline, CDR1 is MDHEN and CDR2 is SYDVKM. The CDR3 length is 13 residues. V was pared by 6 bases and J by 5 bases, with 13 bases between. Here the CDR3 reads CASRKQVVETQYF. CDR3 coding DNA: TGTGCCAGCAGGAAACAGGTGGTGGAGACCCAGTACTTC.

This clonotype was picked up a small number of times. The chain recombines TRBV7-9 with TRBJ2-1; no reliable D call. V lost 0 bases and J lost 5, with 5 bases in between. Germline V gene sequence: CDR1 SEHNR, CDR2 FQNEAQ (reference sequence). The CDR3 sequence is 13 residues long. The CDR3 DNA reads as TGTGCCAGCAGCTTAGCACCCAACAATGAGCAGTTCTTC. Its translation is CASSLAPNNEQFF.

This clonotype appeared many times. V gene TRBV27 combines with J gene TRBJ2-7; a weak D match, TRBD2 (6 bases). The V end was cut by 5 bases, the J end by 7 bases, with 24 bases between. Germline loops: CDR1 MNHEY, CDR2 SMNVEV (reference sequence). The CDR3 contains 16 residues. The CDR3: CASSLTHRDWTLEQYF. CDR3 DNA sequence: TGTGCCAGCAGTCTCACACACCGGGACTGGACCCTGGAGCAGTACTTC.

This clonotype was found many times. V and J are TRBV4-3 and TRBJ2-1, with 7 nucleotides matching TRBD2. The CDR3 sequence is 16 residues long. Germline CDR1 is LGHNA and CDR2 is YSLEER. Trimming at V came to 2 bases and at J to 3 bases, leaving 7 bases not matched to a gene. This chain's CDR3 is CASSQLVSGLYNEQFF. CDR3 coding DNA: TGCGCCAGCAGCCAACTAGTTAGCGGGCTCTACAATGAGCAGTTCTTC.

This chain uses TRBV11-1 with TRBJ2-3; 7 bases agree with TRBD2. The CDR3 totals 18 residues. V was clipped by 4 bases and J by 1 base; unmatched bases: 14. In germline, CDR1 is SGHAT, CDR2 FQDESV (reference sequence). CDR3 residues: CASSSPLALATRTDTQYF. CDR3 nucleotide sequence: TGTGCCAGCAGCTCCCCCCTCGCACTAGCGACCCGCACAGATACGCAGTATTTT.

The CDR3 loop reads CASSRYPVYEQYF. In DNA, the CDR3 is TGTGCCAGCAGTCGCTACCCCGTCTACGAGCAGTACTTC. The rearrangement joins TRBV27 to TRBJ2-7; unclear D gene. V was trimmed by 5 bases and J by 3 bases, leaving 11 bases between them. The CDR3 sequence is 13 residues long. CDR1 is MNHEY and CDR2 is SMNVEV in the germline V gene (reference sequence).

This clonotype was counted many times. CDR3 region: CASSSSGTEQFF. CDR3 coding DNA: TGTGCCAGCAGTTCCTCAGGTACTGAGCAGTTCTTC. The V gene is TRBV28, the J gene TRBJ2-1, with D uncertain. Trimming removed 4 bases at V and 9 bases at J, with 10 bases between. The CDR3 covers 12 residues. CDR1 and CDR2 from the germline V gene are MDHEN and SYDVKM.

This clonotype occurred many times. CDR3 DNA: TGTGCCACCGGGACAGGGACCCTTCCTTCACCCCTCCACTTT. The encoded protein is CATGTGTLPSPLHF. This rearrangement joins TRBV10-3 to TRBJ1-6; TRBD1 agrees at 9 bases. Germline values: CDR1 ENHRY, CDR2 SYGVKD. The CDR3 spans 14 residues. With 10 bases clipped from V and 9 bases from J, the junction kept 10 bases outside the gene matches.

This clonotype has at least ten counts. V is TRBV7-6 and J is TRBJ2-3, with 7 bases lining up with TRBD2. Trimming at V came to 8 bases and at J to 1 base, leaving 6 bases not matched to a gene. The length of the CDR3 is 14 residues. Germline CDR1 and CDR2: SGHVS and FNYEAQ. CDR3 in DNA: TGTGCCAGCGCTTTGGGGGGGGGCACAGATACGCAGTATTTT. As protein: CASALGGGTDTQYF.

This clonotype was seen ten or more times. V usage is TRBV5-1 and J usage is TRBJ1-4, with D possibly being TRBD1 (5 bases). CDR1 SGHRS and CDR2 YFSETQ come from the germline V gene. This CDR3 is 14 amino acids long. V was clipped by 4 bases and J by 7 bases, with 14 bases between them. CDR3 residues: CASSPQGVGEKLFF. Written as DNA, the CDR3 is TGCGCCAGCAGCCCCCAGGGCGTCGGTGAAAAACTGTTTTTT.

This chain joins TRBV7-2 and TRBJ2-1; tentative D call: TRBD2 (5 bases). Germline lookup yields CDR1 SGHTA and CDR2 FQGNSA. Trimming removed 1 base at V and 5 bases at J, with 12 bases between. The CDR3 spans 15 residues. The CDR3 DNA reads as TGTGCCAGCAGCTTAGAAACTAGACCCCACAATGAGCAGTTCTTC. Its protein product is CASSLETRPHNEQFF.

In this sample, this clonotype turned up a few times. The CDR3 nucleotides read TGTGCCAGCAGTTATCAGGACAGGGCTGGTGAAGCTTTCTTT. Translated: CASSYQDRAGEAFF. The genes are TRBV6-5 and TRBJ1-1; TRBD1 aligns across 8 bases. CDR3 length: 14 residues. Germline V lookup: CDR1 MNHEY, CDR2 SVGAGI. V was clipped by 3 bases and J by 7 bases; unmatched bases: 7.

In its sample, this clonotype was seen many times. The chain joins TRBV7-9 to TRBJ2-1; D gene unclear. CDR1 is SEHNR, CDR2 FQNEAQ, per germline (reference sequence). Between the trimmed V and J ends, which lost 2 bases and 12 bases, there was a span of 11 bases. The CDR3 loop spans 12 amino acids. The CDR3 region has the DNA TGTGCCAGCAGCTTAACCCGGGCTGGGCAGTTCTTC. This gives the protein CASSLTRAGQFF.

This clonotype was picked up many times. The rearrangement uses TRBV20-1 and TRBJ1-4; D unresolved. V lost 1 base and J 4 bases, leaving 10 bases between the germline ends. Germline CDR1 DFQATT, CDR2 SNEGSKA (reference sequence). This CDR3 is 14 amino acids long. CDR3 coding DNA: TGCAGTGCTAGAGTGGGGAGTGTTAATGAAAAACTGTTTTTT. Residues: CSARVGSVNEKLFF.